The 28 T cell receptor beta chains listed next were all sequenced from one sample in a study of blood T cell repertoires in COVID-19. The protocol was immunoSEQ multiplex PCR, while the TCRdb copy is restricted to in-frame clones and leaves out a portion. The table lists 100,000 to 150,000 clones, approximately 74% of them singletons. Source material: peripheral blood. These receptors were collected from an elderly man with COVID-19, enrolled during active disease.

This clone has more than one count but fewer than ten. The chain employs TRBV7-2 and TRBJ2-7; no reliable D call. The germline CDR1 and CDR2 sequences are SGHTA and FQGNSA. The CDR3 spans 13 residues. V was pared by 5 bases and J by 5 bases, with 13 bases between. The CDR3: CASSPQSGNEQYF. CDR3 DNA sequence: TGTGCCAGCAGCCCCCAAAGTGGCAACGAGCAGTACTTC.

J is TRBJ1-1 and V is TRBV27; 7 nucleotides line up with TRBD1. CDR1 and CDR2 (germline): MNHEY, SMNVEV (reference sequence). V lost 3 bases to trimming and J lost 5 bases; unmatched junction nucleotides: 6. The CDR3 runs to 14 residues. Written as DNA, the CDR3 is TGTGCCAGCAGTTTGGACAGGTTGGGGACTGAAGCTTTCTTT. Translated: CASSLDRLGTEAFF.

The chain employs TRBV19 and TRBJ2-1, with TRBD2 matching over 10 bases. Germline V gene lookup returns CDR1 LNHDA and CDR2 SQIVND (reference sequence). Trimming at V came to 6 bases and at J to 12 bases, leaving 14 bases not matched to a gene. The CDR3 contains 15 residues. CDR3 in amino acids: CASSPIAGGSSGQFF. The CDR3 nucleotides read TGTGCCAGTAGCCCTATAGCGGGAGGTAGCAGCGGGCAGTTCTTC. Supplemented by reference TRBV19 and TRBJ2-1, the full variable domain reads DGGITQSPKYLFRKEGQNVTLSCEQNLNHDAMYWYRQDPGQGLRLIYYSQIVNDFQKGDIAEGYSVSREKKESFPLTVTSAQKNPTAFYLCASSPIAGGSSGQFFGPGTRLTVL.

This chain uses TRBV23-1 with TRBJ1-4; 7 nucleotides match TRBD1. TRBV23-1 is an ORF, with its function uncertain. The ends lost 4 bases at V and 8 bases at J; junction bases unmatched: 10. CDR3 length: 15 amino acids. The CDR3 spells CASSRSRGLWEKLFF. The CDR3 region has the DNA TGCGCCAGCAGTCGCAGCAGGGGGTTGTGGGAAAAACTGTTTTTT.

The rearrangement links TRBV5-1 to TRBJ2-5, with 12 positions matching TRBD2. Germline V gene sequence: CDR1 SGHRS, CDR2 YFSETQ. This CDR3 is 18 amino acids long. The ends lost 0 bases at V and 0 bases at J; junction bases unmatched: 6. CDR3 coding DNA: TGCGCCAGCAGCTTGGGACTAGCGGGAGAGGGGTACCAAGAGACCCAGTACTTC. Translated: CASSLGLAGEGYQETQYF.

The chain recombines TRBV7-8 with TRBJ2-1; TRBD1 might be the D (6 bases). Deletions cut 5 bases from V and 8 bases from J, with 19 bases between. The germline gives CDR1 SGHVS, CDR2 FQNEAQ. The CDR3 totals 15 residues. The chain's CDR3 is CASSVRPGAGDEQFF. CDR3 DNA sequence: TGTGCCAGCAGCGTAAGACCAGGGGCCGGTGATGAGCAGTTCTTC.

This clone was seen only a few times. V gene TRBV6-6 combines with J gene TRBJ1-1; no firm D call. This CDR3 has 14 residues. V was shortened by 5 bases and J by 5 bases, with 15 bases between the two germline ends. CDR1 is MNHNY and CDR2 is SVGAGI in the germline V gene (reference sequence). The CDR3 sequence is CASSRSTARTEAFF. The CDR3, as DNA: TGTGCCAGCAGTCGATCCACAGCAAGGACTGAAGCTTTCTTT.

The V and J genes are TRBV28 and TRBJ2-7; a weak D match, TRBD1 (6 bases). CDR1 and CDR2 from the germline V gene are MDHEN and SYDVKM. The CDR3 covers 14 residues. V dropped 2 bases and J dropped 4 bases, with 12 bases sitting between them. The CDR3 nucleotides read TGTGCCAGCAGTTTAGCGACAGGAATTTACGAGCAGTACTTC. Its protein product is CASSLATGIYEQYF.

This chain links TRBV18 with TRBJ2-1; weak D call: TRBD2 (5 bases). V lost 9 bases, J lost 2 bases, and 14 bases lay in between. The CDR3 consists of 14 residues. Germline CDR1 reads KGHSH; CDR2 reads LQKENI. CDR3 residues: CASRGSATYNEQFF. CDR3 bases: TGTGCCAGTCGAGGTAGCGCAACCTACAATGAGCAGTTCTTC.

Only one count was recorded for this clone. The rearrangement links TRBV11-3 to TRBJ1-5; tentatively, D is TRBD1 (5 bases). Germline V gene sequence: CDR1 SGHNT, CDR2 YENEEA. The germline V and J ends were trimmed by 5 bases and 0 bases, with 11 bases remaining between them. The CDR3 totals 15 residues. As DNA, the CDR3 is TGTGCCAGCAGCCCCGGACATAATAGCAATCAGCCCCAGCATTTT. Amino acid sequence: CASSPGHNSNQPQHF.

The chain recombines TRBV10-3 with TRBJ1-5; 9 nucleotides line up with TRBD1. The V gene end was trimmed by 2 bases and the J gene end by 7 bases; junction bases not matched to a gene: 3. CDR3 length: 14 residues. The germline V gene encodes CDR1 ENHRY and CDR2 SYGVKD. The CDR3 sequence: CAISEGQGWQPQHF. As DNA, the CDR3 is TGTGCCATCAGTGAGGGACAGGGGTGGCAGCCCCAGCATTTT.

This chain links TRBV5-4 with TRBJ1-2; the match to TRBD1 covers 9 bases. CDR1 and CDR2 (germline): SGHNT, YYREEE (reference sequence). V dropped 1 base and J dropped 7; count of bases not matched to a gene: 5. The CDR3 is 14 amino acids. CDR3 in amino acids: CASSLTTGGSGYTF. CDR3 coding DNA: TGTGCCAGCAGCTTGACCACAGGGGGCAGTGGCTACACCTTC.

The chain couples TRBV7-2 to TRBJ2-1; 13 bases agree with TRBD2. This CDR3 is built from 17 residues. V lost 6 bases to trimming and J lost 8 bases; unmatched junction nucleotides: 13. Germline V gene data show CDR1 as SGHTA and CDR2 as FQGNSA. The CDR3 here is CASRFLPELAGGHEQFF. The CDR3 DNA reads as TGTGCCAGCAGATTTCTCCCGGAACTAGCGGGAGGGCATGAGCAGTTCTTC.

The chain employs TRBV7-3 and TRBJ2-1; 9 bases align to TRBD2. Germline lookup yields CDR1 SGHTA and CDR2 FQGTGA. Unmatched junction bases numbered 4, after V lost 2 bases and J lost 8 bases. The CDR3 totals 14 residues. CDR3 sequence reads: CASSLGGREHEQFF. CDR3 nucleotide sequence: TGTGCCAGCAGCTTAGGCGGGAGGGAGCATGAGCAGTTCTTC.

The chain recombines TRBV5-1 with TRBJ2-1, with TRBD2 as a possible D gene (5 bases). Germline CDR1 and CDR2: SGHRS and YFSETQ. Trimming removed 0 bases from V and 0 bases from J, with 10 bases in between. The CDR3 spans 16 residues. In DNA form, the CDR3 reads TGCGCCAGCAGCTTGGGTCTGGGGAGCTCCTACAATGAGCAGTTCTTC. The encoded protein is CASSLGLGSSYNEQFF.

The rearrangement links TRBV3-1 (or the pseudogene TRBV3-2) to TRBJ2-1, with D unclear. V was shortened by 6 bases and J by 5 bases, with 14 bases between the two germline ends. The length of the CDR3 is 14 residues. From germline, CDR1 is LGHDT and CDR2 YNNKEL (reference sequence). CDR3 amino acids: CASSLRSINNEQFF. CDR3 in DNA: TGTGCCAGCAGTCTACGTTCGATAAACAATGAGCAGTTCTTC.

The CDR3 is CSVYGQAQETQYF. In DNA form, the CDR3 reads TGCAGCGTTTATGGACAGGCCCAAGAGACCCAGTACTTC. The chain couples TRBV29-1 to TRBJ2-5; TRBD1 matches 7 bases. Germline V gene data show CDR1 as SQVTM and CDR2 as ANQGSEA. The junction had 4 bases not matched to a gene; V was cut back by 5 bases and J by 1 base. The CDR3 spans 13 residues.

This clone has only one observation. V is TRBV5-1 and J is TRBJ1-1; D is perhaps TRBD1 (5 bases). The CDR3 totals 14 residues. Trimming shortened V by 6 bases and J by 2 bases, and 14 bases separated the two germline ends. The V gene's germline CDR1 is SGHRS and CDR2 YFSETQ. CDR3 amino acids: CASTPGNTNTEAFF. DNA for the CDR3: TGCGCCAGCACTCCAGGGAACACAAACACTGAAGCTTTCTTT.

Only a few counts were recorded for this clone. The V call is TRBV5-6, the J call TRBJ2-5, with TRBD1 as a possible D gene (6 bases). This CDR3 is 14 amino acids long. Per germline, CDR1 SGHDT and CDR2 YYEEEE. The V gene lost 2 bases and the J gene lost 5 bases, with 13 bases spanning the gap. The CDR3 coding sequence is TGTGCCAGCAGCTTCGGGACACTGGGGGAGACCCAGTACTTC. The encoded protein is CASSFGTLGETQYF.

The chain has TRBV3-1 (or the pseudogene TRBV3-2) and TRBJ2-2, with a possible D match to TRBD2 (5 bases). The germline V gene encodes CDR1 LGHDT and CDR2 YNNKEL (reference sequence). V was clipped by 0 bases and J by 7 bases, with 9 bases between them. This CDR3 contains 14 residues. CDR3 DNA sequence: TGTGCCAGCAGCCAAGACGGGATCGGCGGGGAGCTGTTTTTT. It codes for CASSQDGIGGELFF.

The rearrangement links TRBV12-3 or TRBV12-4 to TRBJ1-3; D uncertain. V was shortened by 3 bases and J by 4 bases, with 7 bases between the two germline ends. The CDR3 sequence is 13 residues long. CDR3 nucleotide sequence: TGTGCCAGCAGTTTGCGCAACGGAAACACCATATATTTT. It specifies CASSLRNGNTIYF.

The table lists this clone with a few counts. The chain carries TRBV10-3 and TRBJ1-4; D uncertain. This CDR3 is built from 15 residues. The V end lost 2 bases, the J end lost 8 bases, and 15 bases lay between the germline ends. Germline assignment: CDR1 ENHRY and CDR2 SYGVKD. CDR3 region: CAISESGSQPEKLFF. The CDR3 DNA reads as TGTGCCATCAGTGAGAGTGGTAGCCAGCCAGAAAAACTGTTTTTT.

The chain employs TRBV3-1 (or the pseudogene TRBV3-2) and TRBJ2-1, with 11 bases fitting TRBD2. CDR1 LGHDT and CDR2 YNNKEL come from the germline V gene (reference sequence). The CDR3 covers 17 residues. The junction had 13 bases not matched to a gene; V was cut back by 4 bases and J by 8 bases. The CDR3 region is CASSPRDPSGRIDEQFF. DNA for the CDR3: TGTGCCAGCAGCCCGCGCGATCCTAGCGGGAGGATCGATGAGCAGTTCTTC.

The gene calls are TRBV20-1 and TRBJ2-7, with 7 nucleotides matching TRBD2. V lost 6 bases and J lost 1; bases outside the gene matches: 12. Germline values: CDR1 DFQATT, CDR2 SNEGSKA (reference sequence). CDR3 length equals 15 residues. For the CDR3, the DNA is TGCAGTGCCAGTCTAGAGGGACTACCGTCCTACGAGCAGTACTTC. Translating it yields CSASLEGLPSYEQYF.

The rearrangement links TRBV4-2 to TRBJ2-7, with 11 bases identical to TRBD2. This CDR3 spans 18 amino acids. In germline, CDR1 is LGHNA, CDR2 YNFKEQ. V shed 1 base, J shed 6 bases, and the junction held 14 bases outside the gene matches. In nucleotides, the CDR3 is TGTGCCAGCAGCCAAGTCCTCCCGACTAGCGGGAAGGGAGGCGAGCAGTACTTC. Amino acids: CASSQVLPTSGKGGEQYF.

This clone was seen a handful of times. This chain uses TRBV15 with TRBJ2-2; D is possibly TRBD1 (6 bases). The germline gives CDR1 LNHNV, CDR2 YYDKDF (reference sequence). CDR3 length: 21 residues. Trimming shortened V by 1 base and J by 2 bases, and 26 bases separated the two germline ends. CDR3 in amino acids: CATSRVMGTRGTGRNTGELFF. CDR3 bases: TGTGCCACCAGCAGAGTAATGGGGACAAGGGGAACGGGCCGCAACACCGGGGAGCTGTTTTTT.

The chain joins TRBV7-2 to TRBJ2-7; 8 bases fit TRBD1. The junction had 12 bases not matched to a gene; V was cut back by 2 bases and J by 6 bases. The germline V gene encodes CDR1 SGHTA and CDR2 FQGNSA. The CDR3 runs to 16 residues. CDR3 in amino acids: CASSLRPPGQEIEQYF. CDR3 bases: TGTGCCAGCAGCTTAAGGCCTCCGGGACAGGAAATCGAGCAGTACTTC.

The chain uses TRBV21-1 and TRBJ1-2; the table names TRBD1, a call not compared with the DNA. TRBV21-1 is shown as a pseudogene. CDR3 length: 14 amino acids. The CDR3 DNA sequence: TGTGCCAGCACCGGTCGGACAGGGTCCTATGGCTACACCTTC. Translated, it gives CASTGRTGSYGYTF.